This entry lists 2 T cell receptor beta chains sequenced from one sample in a study of response to subunit inactivated influenza vaccine. TCRdb called the RT-PCR reads again in MiXCR, with one record for every CDR3 protein. The table has more than 500,000 distinct CDR3 sequences, 10% to 12% seen once; the top ten hold roughly 11%. The same data also went into a second study, on T cells expressing NK-cell markers. That paper adds: TCR beta libraries carry UMIs added by 5'RACE template switching.

Sample: PBMCs from blood, taken on the day of vaccination. The receptors derive from a man aged 45-60 years who received an inactivated influenza vaccine.

This clonotype was observed a handful of times. The J gene is TRBJ2-7, the V gene TRBV6-5, with 8 bases matching TRBD1. Germline trimming cut 10 bases from V and 5 bases from J; bases unmatched to any gene: 7. Germline V gives CDR1 MNHEY, CDR2 SVGAGI. The CDR3 length is 12 residues. The DNA of the CDR3 is TGTGCCACCTACGACAGGGGCAACGAGCAGTACTTC. This gives the protein CATYDRGNEQYF.

The rearrangement uses TRBV20-1 and TRBJ2-1, with TRBD2 matching 7 bases. The CDR3 length is 14 residues. In germline, CDR1 is DFQATT, CDR2 SNEGSKA (reference sequence). V shed 0 bases, J shed 5 bases, and the junction held 4 bases outside the gene matches. The CDR3 here is CSARDPTSNNEQFF. CDR3 nucleotides: TGCAGTGCTAGAGACCCGACTAGCAACAATGAGCAGTTCTTC.